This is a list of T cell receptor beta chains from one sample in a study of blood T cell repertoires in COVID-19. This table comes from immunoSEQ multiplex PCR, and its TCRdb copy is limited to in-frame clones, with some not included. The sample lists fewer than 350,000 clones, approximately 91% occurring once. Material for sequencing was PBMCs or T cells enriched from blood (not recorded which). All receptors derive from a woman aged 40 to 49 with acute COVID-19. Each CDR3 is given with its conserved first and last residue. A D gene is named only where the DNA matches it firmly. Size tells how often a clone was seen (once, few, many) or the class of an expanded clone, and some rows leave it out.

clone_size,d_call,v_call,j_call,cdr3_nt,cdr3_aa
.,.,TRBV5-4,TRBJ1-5,TGTGCCAGCAGCTTGCAGGGAAACAATCAGCCCCAGCATTTT,CASSLQGNNQPQHF
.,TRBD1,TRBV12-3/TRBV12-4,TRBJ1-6,TGTGCCAGCAGTTTAAGAGGGGGCGGGCTCCACTTT,CASSLRGGGLHF
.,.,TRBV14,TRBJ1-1,TGTGCCAGCAGCCAACAGGGTGGCACTGAAGCTTTCTTT,CASSQQGGTEAFF
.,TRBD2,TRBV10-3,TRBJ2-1,TGTGCCATCAGCCGAGGAGCGGGACGAACCTACAATGAGCAGTTCTTC,CAISRGAGRTYNEQFF
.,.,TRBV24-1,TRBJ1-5,TGTGCCACCAGTGCCCAAGGCACAGAAGGCAATCAGCCCCAGCATTTT,CATSAQGTEGNQPQHF
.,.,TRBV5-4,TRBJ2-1,TGTGCCAGCAGCTTGGCCGGGGGCAATGAGCAGTTCTTC,CASSLAGGNEQFF
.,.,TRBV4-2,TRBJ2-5,TGTGCCAGCAGCCCGACACTACTAGCATCGGAGACCCAGTACTTC,CASSPTLLASETQYF
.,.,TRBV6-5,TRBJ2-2,TGTGCCAGCAGGGCTCCGGGCACCGGGGAGCTGTTTTTT,CASRAPGTGELFF
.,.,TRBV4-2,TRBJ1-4,TGTGCCAGCAGCCAAGAAGGGGCGACTAATGAAAAACTGTTTTTT,CASSQEGATNEKLFF
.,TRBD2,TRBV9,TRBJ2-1,TGTGCCAGCACCACGGGGGGGAGCTCCTACAATGAGCAGTTCTTC,CASTTGGSSYNEQFF
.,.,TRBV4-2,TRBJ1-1,TGTGCTACGCGGGGGGGAGGGGTGACTGAAGCTTTCTTT,CATRGGGVTEAFF
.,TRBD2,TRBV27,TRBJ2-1,TGTGCCAGCAGTTGGGCTCTAGCGGTACGCCGCAATGAGCAGTTCTTC,CASSWALAVRRNEQFF
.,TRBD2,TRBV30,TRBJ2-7,TGTGCCTGCTCCTTAGGACTAGCGGGGACCTACGAGCAGTACTTC,CACSLGLAGTYEQYF
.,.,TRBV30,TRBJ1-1,TGTGCCTGGTATCCCTCTGCCAGGAGGACTGAAGCTTTCTTT,CAWYPSARRTEAFF
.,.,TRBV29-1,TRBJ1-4,TGCAGCGTTGGAGAGTCGTCAGGAAAACTGTTTTTT,CSVGESSGKLFF
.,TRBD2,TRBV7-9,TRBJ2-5,TGTGCCAGCAGCGCGACTAGCGTGTTCCAAGAGACCCAGTACTTC,CASSATSVFQETQYF
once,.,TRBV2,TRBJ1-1,TGTGCCAGCAGTTTGGCGGGGACGGCAGGCGGTGAAGCTTTCTTT,CASSLAGTAGGEAFF
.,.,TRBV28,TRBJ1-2,TGTGCCAGCAGGCGGGCTGGTTATGGCTACACCTTC,CASRRAGYGYTF
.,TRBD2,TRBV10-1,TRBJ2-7,TGCGCCAGCAGGGGGACTAGCGGGGGGAGCTCCTACGAGCAGTACTTC,CASRGTSGGSSYEQYF
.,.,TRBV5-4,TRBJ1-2,TGTGCCAGCAGCTTGGCCGGGGTTCTTTATGGCTACACCTTC,CASSLAGVLYGYTF
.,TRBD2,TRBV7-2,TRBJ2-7,TGTGCCAGCGGGAGGGCCTCTAGCGAGCAGTACTTC,CASGRASSEQYF
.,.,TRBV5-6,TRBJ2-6,TGTGCCAGCAGCCTCCTACAGGGTGGGTTCTCGGGGGCCAACGTCCTGACTTTC,CASSLLQGGFSGANVLTF
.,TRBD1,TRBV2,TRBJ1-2,TGTGCCAGCAGAGGACAGGTTACTTATGGCTACACCTTC,CASRGQVTYGYTF
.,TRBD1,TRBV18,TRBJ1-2,TGTGCCAGCTCACACGACAGGGTTCATGGCTACACCTTC,CASSHDRVHGYTF
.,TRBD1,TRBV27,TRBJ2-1,TGTGCCAGCAGAGGCGGGACAGGGAACTTGAATGAGCAGTTCTTC,CASRGGTGNLNEQFF
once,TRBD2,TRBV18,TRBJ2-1,TGTGCCAGCTCATTAGCGGGCCCCTACAATGAGCAGTTCTTC,CASSLAGPYNEQFF
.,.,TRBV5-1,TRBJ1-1,TGCGCCAGCAGCCCACAGGGATTTCACACTGAAGCTTTCTTT,CASSPQGFHTEAFF
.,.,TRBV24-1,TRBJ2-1,TGTGCCACCAGTTCCGGTTCCGACAATGAGCAGTTCTTC,CATSSGSDNEQFF
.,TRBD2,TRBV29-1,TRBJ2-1,TGCAGCATGGGACTAGCGGGATCTGGTGAGCAGTTCTTC,CSMGLAGSGEQFF
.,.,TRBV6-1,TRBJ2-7,TGTGCCAGCAGTGATTGGAGGCTTTCCTTTGAGCAGTACTTC,CASSDWRLSFEQYF
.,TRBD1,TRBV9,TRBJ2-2,TGTGCCAGCAGCTTAAGGACAGGATCCACCGGGGAGCTGTTTTTT,CASSLRTGSTGELFF
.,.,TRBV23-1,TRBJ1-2,TGCGCCAGCAGTCAATCAGGGGCCTGCGGCTATGGCTACACCTTC,CASSQSGACGYGYTF
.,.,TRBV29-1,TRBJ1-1,TGCAGCCTCAATTCGGGAGGTGGCACTGAAGCTTTCTTT,CSLNSGGGTEAFF
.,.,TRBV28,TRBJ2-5,TGTGCCAGCAGTCCTAACCTAGGACAGCAAGAGACCCAGTACTTC,CASSPNLGQQETQYF
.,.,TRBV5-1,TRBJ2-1,TGCGCCAGCAACTGGGGAGGACGGGTCGATGAGCAGTTCTTC,CASNWGGRVDEQFF
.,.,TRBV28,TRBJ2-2,TGTGCCAGCAGTTTCGACCGCGGACTCACTACCGCCACCGGGGAGCTGTTTTTT,CASSFDRGLTTATGELFF
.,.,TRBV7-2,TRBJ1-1,TGTGCCAGCAGCGTTAGACAGAACATGAACACTGAAGCTTTCTTT,CASSVRQNMNTEAFF
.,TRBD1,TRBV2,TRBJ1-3,TGTGCCAGCAGTGACCGGGACAGGGGTGGAAACACCATATATTTT,CASSDRDRGGNTIYF
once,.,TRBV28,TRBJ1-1,TGTGCCAGCAGTTTTTCGGGGGTCTCTGAAGCTTTCTTT,CASSFSGVSEAFF
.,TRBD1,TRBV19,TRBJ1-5,TGTGCCAGTAGTACCCCGGGACAGGGATATCAGCCCCAGCATTTT,CASSTPGQGYQPQHF
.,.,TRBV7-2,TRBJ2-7,TGTGCCAGCAGTTGGGAAGTAGCGAGCTACGAGCAGTACTTC,CASSWEVASYEQYF
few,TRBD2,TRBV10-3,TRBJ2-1,TGTGCCATCAGTGAGGACGTGCGGGGGAATGAGCAGTTCTTC,CAISEDVRGNEQFF
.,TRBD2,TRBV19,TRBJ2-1,TGTGCCAGTAGTATCTCTGCGGGGGTCTACAATGAGCAGTTCTTC,CASSISAGVYNEQFF
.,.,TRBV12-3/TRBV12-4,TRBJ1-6,TGTGCCAGCAGAACTAACAGGGTTTCACCCCTCCACTTT,CASRTNRVSPLHF
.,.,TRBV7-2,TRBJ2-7,TGTGCCAGCAGCTTAGGAGGGAGCCTCTACGAGCAGTACTTC,CASSLGGSLYEQYF
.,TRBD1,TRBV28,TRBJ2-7,TGTGCCAGTTTGGGACCCGGACAGGCCTACGAGCAGTACTTC,CASLGPGQAYEQYF
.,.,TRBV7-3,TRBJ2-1,TGTGCCAGCAGCTTAAACACAGCCTACAATGAGCAGTTCTTC,CASSLNTAYNEQFF
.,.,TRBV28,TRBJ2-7,TGTGCCAGCAGCCTCACGCGGGACGAGCAGTACTTC,CASSLTRDEQYF
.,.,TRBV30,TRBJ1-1,TGTGCCTGGAGTGACTCGGAAAGGGAGGCTTTCTTT,CAWSDSEREAFF
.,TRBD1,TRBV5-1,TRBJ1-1,TGCGCCAGCAGCTCGACGGGACAGGTGAACACTGAAGCTTTCTTT,CASSSTGQVNTEAFF